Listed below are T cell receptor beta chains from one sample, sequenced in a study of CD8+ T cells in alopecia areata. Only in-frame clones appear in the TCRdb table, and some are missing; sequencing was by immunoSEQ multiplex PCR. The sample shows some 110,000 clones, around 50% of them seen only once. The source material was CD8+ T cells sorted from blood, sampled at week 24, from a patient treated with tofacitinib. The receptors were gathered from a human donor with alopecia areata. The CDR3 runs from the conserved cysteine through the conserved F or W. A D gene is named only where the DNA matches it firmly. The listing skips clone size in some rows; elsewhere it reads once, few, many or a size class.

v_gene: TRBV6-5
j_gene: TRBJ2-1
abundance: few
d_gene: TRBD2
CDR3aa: CARNLAGSPGEQFF
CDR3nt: TGTGCCCGCAACTTAGCGGGGTCCCCGGGGGAGCAGTTCTTC

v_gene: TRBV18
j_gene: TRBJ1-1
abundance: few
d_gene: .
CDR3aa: CASSPIGDTEAFF
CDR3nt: TGTGCCAGCTCACCGATCGGGGATACTGAAGCTTTCTTT

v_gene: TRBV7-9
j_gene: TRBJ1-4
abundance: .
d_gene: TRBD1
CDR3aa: CASSPTGGNEKLFF
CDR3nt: TGTGCCAGCAGCCCGACAGGGGGAAATGAAAAACTGTTTTTT

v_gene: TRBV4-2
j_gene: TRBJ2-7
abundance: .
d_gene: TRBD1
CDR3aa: CASSQAVPTGAHYEQYF
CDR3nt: TGTGCCAGCAGCCAAGCTGTTCCTACAGGGGCCCACTACGAGCAGTACTTC

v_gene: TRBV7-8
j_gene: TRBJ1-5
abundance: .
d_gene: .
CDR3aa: CASSLGGSQPQHF
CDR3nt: TGTGCCAGCAGCTTGGGGGGAAGTCAGCCCCAGCATTTT

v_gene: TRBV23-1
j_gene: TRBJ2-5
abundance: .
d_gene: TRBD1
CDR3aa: CASSSFGTGVQETQYF
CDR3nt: TGCGCCAGCAGCTCATTTGGGACAGGTGTACAAGAGACCCAGTACTTC

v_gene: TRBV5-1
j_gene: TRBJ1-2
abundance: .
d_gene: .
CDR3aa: CASSSQTGNYGYTF
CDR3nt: TGCGCCAGCAGCTCCCAAACAGGGAACTATGGCTACACCTTC

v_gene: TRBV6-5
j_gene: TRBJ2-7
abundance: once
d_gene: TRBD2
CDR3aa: CASSPGLAAYEQYF
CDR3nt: TGTGCCAGCAGTCCGGGACTAGCAGCCTACGAGCAGTACTTC

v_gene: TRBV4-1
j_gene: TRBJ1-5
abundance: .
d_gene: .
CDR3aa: CASSLWDGDNQPQHF
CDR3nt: TGCGCCAGCAGCCTATGGGACGGAGACAATCAGCCCCAGCATTTT

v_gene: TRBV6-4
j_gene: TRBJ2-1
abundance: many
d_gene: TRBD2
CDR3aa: CASSGTSGGDEQFF
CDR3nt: TGTGCCAGCAGTGGGACTAGCGGGGGGGATGAGCAGTTCTTC

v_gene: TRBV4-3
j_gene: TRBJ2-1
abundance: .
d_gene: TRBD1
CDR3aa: CASSQEWLDRAVNEQFF
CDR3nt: TGCGCCAGCAGCCAAGAGTGGTTGGACAGGGCAGTCAATGAGCAGTTCTTC

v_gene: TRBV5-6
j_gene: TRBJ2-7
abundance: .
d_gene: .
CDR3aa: CASSAEGGSYEQYF
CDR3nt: TGTGCCAGCAGCGCGGAAGGCGGCTCCTACGAGCAGTACTTC

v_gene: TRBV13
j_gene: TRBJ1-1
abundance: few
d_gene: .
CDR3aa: CASNEAGLNTEAFF
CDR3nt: TGTGCCAGCAACGAAGCCGGGTTGAACACTGAAGCTTTCTTT

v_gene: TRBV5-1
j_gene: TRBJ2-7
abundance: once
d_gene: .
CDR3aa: CASSLEGEPQYF
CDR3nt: TGCGCCAGCAGCTTGGAGGGGGAACCGCAGTACTTC

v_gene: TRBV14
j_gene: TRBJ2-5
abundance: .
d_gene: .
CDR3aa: CASSQDRYSQETQYF
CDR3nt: TGTGCCAGCAGCCAAGATAGGTACAGTCAAGAGACCCAGTACTTC

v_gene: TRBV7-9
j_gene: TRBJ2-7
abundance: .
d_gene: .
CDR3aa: CASSRDISYEQYF
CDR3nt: TGTGCCAGCAGCCGGGACATTTCCTACGAGCAGTACTTC

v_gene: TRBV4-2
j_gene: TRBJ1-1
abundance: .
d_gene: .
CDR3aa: CASSQDWRDLTEAFF
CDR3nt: TGTGCCAGCAGCCAAGACTGGAGGGACCTCACTGAAGCTTTCTTT

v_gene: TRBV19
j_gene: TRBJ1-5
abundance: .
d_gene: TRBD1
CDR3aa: CASSADRDSKPQHF
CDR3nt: TGTGCCAGTAGTGCAGACCGGGACAGCAAGCCCCAGCATTTT

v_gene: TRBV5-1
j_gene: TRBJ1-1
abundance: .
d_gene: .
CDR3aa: CASSFWGGTEAFF
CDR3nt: TGCGCCAGCAGCTTTTGGGGTGGAACTGAAGCTTTCTTT

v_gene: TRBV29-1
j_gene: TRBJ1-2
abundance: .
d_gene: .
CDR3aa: CSVENQDRIWDGGYTF
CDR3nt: TGCAGCGTTGAAAACCAAGACAGAATCTGGGACGGTGGCTACACCTTC

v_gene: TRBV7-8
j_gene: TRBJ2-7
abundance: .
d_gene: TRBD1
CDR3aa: CASSLLARGNVYEQYF
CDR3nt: TGTGCCAGCAGCCTCCTGGCCAGGGGGAACGTCTACGAGCAGTACTTC

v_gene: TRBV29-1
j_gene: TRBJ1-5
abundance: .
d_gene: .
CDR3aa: CSVEFDSNQPQHF
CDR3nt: TGCAGCGTTGAATTTGATAGCAATCAGCCCCAGCATTTT

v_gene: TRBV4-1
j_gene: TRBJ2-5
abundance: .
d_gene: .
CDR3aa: CASSRRVVLDGKETQYF
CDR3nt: TGCGCCAGCAGCCGCAGGGTTGTTTTAGATGGTAAAGAGACCCAGTACTTC

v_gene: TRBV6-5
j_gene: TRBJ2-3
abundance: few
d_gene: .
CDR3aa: CASSSIQRGGTDTQYF
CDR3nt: TGTGCCAGCAGTTCCATACAACGGGGTGGCACAGATACGCAGTATTTT

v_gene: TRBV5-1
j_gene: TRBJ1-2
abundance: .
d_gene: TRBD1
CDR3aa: CASSTDRPGQGSYGYTF
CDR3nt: TGCGCCAGCAGCACGGACAGGCCGGGACAGGGGAGCTATGGCTACACCTTC

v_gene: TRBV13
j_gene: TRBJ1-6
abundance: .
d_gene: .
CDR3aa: CASSIARDQGYNSPLHF
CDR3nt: TGTGCCAGCAGCATAGCGAGGGACCAGGGGTATAATTCACCCCTCCACTTT

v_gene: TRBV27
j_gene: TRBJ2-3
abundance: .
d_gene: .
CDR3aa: CASSPLRPTTDTQYF
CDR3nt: TGTGCCAGCAGTCCCCTTCGGCCAACCACAGATACGCAGTATTTT

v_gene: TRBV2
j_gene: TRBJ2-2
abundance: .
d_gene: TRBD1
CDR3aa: CASYRGRTGELFF
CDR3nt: TGTGCCAGCTATAGGGGGCGAACCGGGGAGCTGTTTTTT

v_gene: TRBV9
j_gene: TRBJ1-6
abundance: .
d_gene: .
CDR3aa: CASSVSGANSPLHF
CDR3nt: TGTGCCAGCAGCGTATCGGGGGCTAATTCACCCCTCCACTTT

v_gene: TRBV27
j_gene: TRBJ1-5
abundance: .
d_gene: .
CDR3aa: CASRNLAGNQPQHF
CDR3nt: TGTGCCAGTCGGAACTTGGCGGGCAATCAGCCCCAGCATTTT

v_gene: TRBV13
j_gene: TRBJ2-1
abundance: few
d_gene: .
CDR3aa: CASRPLADSYNEQFF
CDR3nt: TGTGCCAGCAGACCTTTAGCGGACTCCTACAATGAGCAGTTCTTC

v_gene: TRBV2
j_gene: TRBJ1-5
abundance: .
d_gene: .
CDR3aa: CASRVVNQPQHF
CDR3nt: TGTGCCAGCAGAGTCGTAAATCAGCCCCAGCATTTT

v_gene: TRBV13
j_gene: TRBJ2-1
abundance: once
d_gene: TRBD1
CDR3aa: CASSGTGVNEQFF
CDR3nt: TGTGCCAGTAGCGGGACAGGGGTCAATGAGCAGTTCTTC

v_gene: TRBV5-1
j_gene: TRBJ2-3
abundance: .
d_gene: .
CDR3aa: CASSSSSRTSTDTQYF
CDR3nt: TGCGCCAGCAGTTCCTCCTCCAGGACTAGCACAGATACGCAGTATTTT

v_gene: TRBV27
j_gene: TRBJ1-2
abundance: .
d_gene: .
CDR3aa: CASSLIGNYGYTF
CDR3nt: TGTGCCAGCAGTTTAATCGGAAACTATGGCTACACCTTC

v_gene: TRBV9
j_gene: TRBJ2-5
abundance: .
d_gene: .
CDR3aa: CASSPQGGETQYF
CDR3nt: TGTGCCAGCAGCCCTCAGGGCGGGGAGACCCAGTACTTC

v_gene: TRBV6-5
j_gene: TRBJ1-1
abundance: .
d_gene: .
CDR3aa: CASSYLVGLDTEAFF
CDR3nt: TGTGCCAGCAGTTACCTGGTAGGTTTGGACACTGAAGCTTTCTTT

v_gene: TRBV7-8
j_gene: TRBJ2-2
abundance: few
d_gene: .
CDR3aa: CASSSGATGELFF
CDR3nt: TGTGCCAGCTCCTCGGGGGCCACCGGGGAGCTGTTTTTT

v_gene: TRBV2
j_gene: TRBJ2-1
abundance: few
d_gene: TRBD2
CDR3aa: CASSEAELAGGTNEQFF
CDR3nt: TGTGCCAGCAGTGAAGCGGAGCTAGCGGGGGGAACCAATGAGCAGTTCTTC

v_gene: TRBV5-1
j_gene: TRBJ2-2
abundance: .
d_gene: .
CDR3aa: CASSLELATGELFF
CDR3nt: TGCGCCAGCAGCTTGGAATTGGCGACCGGGGAGCTGTTTTTT

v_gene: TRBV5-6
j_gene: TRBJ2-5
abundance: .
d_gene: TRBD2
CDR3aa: CASSLALAGVQETQYF
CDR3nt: TGTGCCAGCAGCTTGGCACTAGCGGGGGTCCAAGAGACCCAGTACTTC

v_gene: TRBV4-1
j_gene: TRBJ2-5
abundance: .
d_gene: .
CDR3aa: CASSQDPGFAETQYF
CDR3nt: TGCGCCAGCAGCCAAGATCCCGGGTTCGCAGAGACCCAGTACTTC

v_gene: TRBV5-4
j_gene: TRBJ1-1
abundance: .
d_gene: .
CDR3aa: CASSFWGDTEAFF
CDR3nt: TGTGCCAGCAGCTTTTGGGGGGATACTGAAGCTTTCTTT

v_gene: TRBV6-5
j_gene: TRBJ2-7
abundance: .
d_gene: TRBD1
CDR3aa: CASTIQETGAYEQYF
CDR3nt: TGTGCCAGCACCATACAAGAGACAGGGGCCTACGAGCAGTACTTC

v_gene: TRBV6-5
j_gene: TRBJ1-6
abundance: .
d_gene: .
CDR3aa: CASSAEDSGWAPLHF
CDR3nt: TGTGCCAGCAGTGCAGAGGACAGCGGCTGGGCGCCCCTCCACTTT

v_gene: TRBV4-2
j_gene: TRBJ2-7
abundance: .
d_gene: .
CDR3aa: CASSQEWDASYEQYF
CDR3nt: TGTGCCAGCAGCCAAGAATGGGACGCCTCCTACGAGCAGTACTTC

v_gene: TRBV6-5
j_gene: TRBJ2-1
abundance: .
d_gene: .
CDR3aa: CASSYSSGSAGEQFF
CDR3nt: TGTGCCAGCAGTTACTCGAGTGGCAGCGCCGGGGAGCAGTTCTTC

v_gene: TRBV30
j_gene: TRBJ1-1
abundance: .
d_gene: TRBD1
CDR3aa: CAWSGTGGTEAFF
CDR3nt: TGTGCCTGGAGTGGGACAGGGGGTACTGAAGCTTTCTTT

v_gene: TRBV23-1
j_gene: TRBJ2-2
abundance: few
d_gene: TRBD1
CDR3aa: CASSRGTGLPRELFF
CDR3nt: TGCGCCAGCAGTCGCGGGACAGGGCTTCCCCGGGAGCTGTTTTTT

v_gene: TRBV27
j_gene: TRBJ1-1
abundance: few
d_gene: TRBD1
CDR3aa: CASSLGQGAFTEAFF
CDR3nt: TGTGCCAGCAGTTTAGGACAGGGGGCATTCACTGAAGCTTTCTTT

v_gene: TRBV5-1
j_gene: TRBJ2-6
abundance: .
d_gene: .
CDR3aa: CASSFYGGGTHKANVLTF
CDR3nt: TGCGCCAGCAGCTTCTACGGTGGAGGTACTCACAAGGCCAACGTCCTGACTTTC

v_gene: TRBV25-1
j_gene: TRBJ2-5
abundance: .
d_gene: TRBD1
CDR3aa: CASSETGGQETQYF
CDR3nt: TGTGCCAGCAGTGAAACAGGGGGACAAGAGACCCAGTACTTC

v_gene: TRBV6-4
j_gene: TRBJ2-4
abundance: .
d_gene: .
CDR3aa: CASSVPVGIQYF
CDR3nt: TGTGCCAGCAGTGTTCCGGTCGGGATTCAGTACTTC

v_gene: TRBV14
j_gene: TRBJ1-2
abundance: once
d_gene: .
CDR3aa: CASSLRGTVYGYTF
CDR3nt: TGTGCCAGCAGCTTACGGGGGACCGTCTATGGCTACACCTTC

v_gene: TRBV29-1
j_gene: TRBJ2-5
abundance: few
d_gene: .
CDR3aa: CSVVAGRGQETQYF
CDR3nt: TGCAGCGTTGTGGCGGGACGGGGACAAGAGACCCAGTACTTC